This TCR beta chain was obtained from a study of blood T cell repertoires in COVID-19. Study as a whole: Collection of acute and convalescent COVID-19 samples took place in the United States, Italy and Spain.

Clinical history reported by participants formed the basis on which cohorts were assigned. Under the authors' procedure: Quantification of nucleated cells was approximated via reference gene primer amplification. Sequencing used immunoSEQ multiplex PCR; TCRdb keeps in-frame clones, though not all of them. V, J and clone size reflect that table, while D and trimming were determined from the DNA. The sample contains roughly 190,000 clones, roughly 84% of which appear only once. CDR3 length: 15 amino acids. Germline V gene sequence: CDR1 SGHTA, CDR2 FQGTGA. The V gene end was trimmed by 5 bases and the J gene end by 11 bases; junction bases not matched to a gene: 16.

The chain combines TRBV7-3 with TRBJ2-7, with TRBD2 matching over 9 bases. Source material: PBMCs or T cells enriched from blood (not recorded which). The TCR comes from a woman between 25 and 40 years old who had recovered from COVID-19. For the CDR3, the DNA is TGTGCCAGCAGCCTAGCTGATACCCGGACTAGCGTAAAGTACTTC. It encodes CASSLADTRTSVKYF.